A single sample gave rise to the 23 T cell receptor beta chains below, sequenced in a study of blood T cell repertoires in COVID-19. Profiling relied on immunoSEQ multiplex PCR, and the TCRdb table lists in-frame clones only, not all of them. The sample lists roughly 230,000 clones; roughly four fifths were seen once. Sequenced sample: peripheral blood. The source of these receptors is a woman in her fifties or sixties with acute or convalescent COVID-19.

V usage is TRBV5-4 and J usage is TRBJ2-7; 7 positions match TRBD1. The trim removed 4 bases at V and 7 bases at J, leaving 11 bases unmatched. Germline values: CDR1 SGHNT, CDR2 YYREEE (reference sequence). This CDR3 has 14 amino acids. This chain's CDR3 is CASSPPDRSKEQYF. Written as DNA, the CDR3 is TGTGCCAGCAGCCCACCGGACAGGTCTAAAGAGCAGTACTTC. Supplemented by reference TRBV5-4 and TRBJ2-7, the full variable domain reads ETGVTQSPTHLIKTRGQQVTLRCSSQSGHNTVSWYQQALGQGPQFIFQYYREEENGRGNFPPRFSGLQFPNYSSELNVNALELDDSALYLCASSPPDRSKEQYFGPGTRLTVT.

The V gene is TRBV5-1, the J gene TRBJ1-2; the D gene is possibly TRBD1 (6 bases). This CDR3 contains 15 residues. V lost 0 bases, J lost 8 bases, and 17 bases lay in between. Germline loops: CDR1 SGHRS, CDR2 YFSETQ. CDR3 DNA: TGCGCCAGCAGCTTGGACGCCCCAGGGGTAAAAGGCTACACCTTC. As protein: CASSLDAPGVKGYTF. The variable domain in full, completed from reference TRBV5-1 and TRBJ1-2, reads KAGVTQTPRYLIKTRGQQVTLSCSPISGHRSVSWYQQTPGQGLQFLFEYFSETQRNKGNFPGRFSGRQFSNSRSEMNVSTLELGDSALYLCASSLDAPGVKGYTFGSGTRLTVV.

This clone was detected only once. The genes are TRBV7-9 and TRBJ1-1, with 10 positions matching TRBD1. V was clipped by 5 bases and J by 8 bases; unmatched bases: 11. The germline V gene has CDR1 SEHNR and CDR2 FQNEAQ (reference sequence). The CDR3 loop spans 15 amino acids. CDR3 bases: TGTGCCAGCAGCCCCTGGACAGGGGGTGAGGAAGAAGCTTTCTTT. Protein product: CASSPWTGGEEEAFF.

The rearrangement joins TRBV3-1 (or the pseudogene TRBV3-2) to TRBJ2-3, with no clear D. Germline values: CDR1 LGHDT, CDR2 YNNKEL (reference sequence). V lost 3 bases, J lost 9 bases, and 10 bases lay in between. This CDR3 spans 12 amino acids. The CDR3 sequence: CASSQVGRTQYF. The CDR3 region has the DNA TGTGCCAGCAGCCAGGTCGGTCGGACGCAGTATTTT.

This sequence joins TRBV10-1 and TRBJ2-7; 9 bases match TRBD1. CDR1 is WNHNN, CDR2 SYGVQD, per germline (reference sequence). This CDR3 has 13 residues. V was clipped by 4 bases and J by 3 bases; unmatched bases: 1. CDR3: CASSVGQGYEQYF. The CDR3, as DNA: TGCGCCAGCAGTGTGGGACAGGGCTACGAGCAGTACTTC.

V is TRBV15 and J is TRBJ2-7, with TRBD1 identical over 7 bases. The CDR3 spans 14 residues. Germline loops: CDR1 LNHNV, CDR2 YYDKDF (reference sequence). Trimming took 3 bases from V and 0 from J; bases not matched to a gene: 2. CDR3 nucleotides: TGTGCCACCAGCAGGGCAGGGGGCTCCTACGAGCAGTACTTC. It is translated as CATSRAGGSYEQYF.

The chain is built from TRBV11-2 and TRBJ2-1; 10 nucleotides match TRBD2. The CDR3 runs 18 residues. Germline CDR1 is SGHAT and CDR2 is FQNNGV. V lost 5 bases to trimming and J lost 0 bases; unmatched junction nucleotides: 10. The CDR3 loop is CASSLGLAEPSSYNEQFF. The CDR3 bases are TGTGCCAGCAGCCTCGGACTAGCGGAACCGAGCTCCTACAATGAGCAGTTCTTC.

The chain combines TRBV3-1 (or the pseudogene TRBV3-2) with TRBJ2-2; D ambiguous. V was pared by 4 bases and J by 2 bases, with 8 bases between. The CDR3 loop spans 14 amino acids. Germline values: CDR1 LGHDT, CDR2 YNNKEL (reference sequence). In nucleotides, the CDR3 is TGTGCCAGCAGCCCAGACACAAACACCGGGGAGCTGTTTTTT. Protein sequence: CASSPDTNTGELFF.

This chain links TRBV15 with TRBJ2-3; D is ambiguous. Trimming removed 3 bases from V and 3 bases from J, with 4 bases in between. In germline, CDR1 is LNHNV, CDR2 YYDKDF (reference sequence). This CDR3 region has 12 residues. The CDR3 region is CATSSTTDTQYF. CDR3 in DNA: TGTGCCACCAGCAGCACTACAGATACGCAGTATTTT.

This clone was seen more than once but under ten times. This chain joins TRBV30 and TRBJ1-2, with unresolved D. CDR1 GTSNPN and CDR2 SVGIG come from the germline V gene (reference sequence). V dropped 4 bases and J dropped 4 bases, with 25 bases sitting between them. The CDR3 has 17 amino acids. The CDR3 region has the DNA TGTGCCTGGACCCCTCGAGGGATCCGCCGTGGGGTCTATGGCTACACCTTC. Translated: CAWTPRGIRRGVYGYTF.

The CDR3 sequence is CASSPQGTGELFF. CDR3 nucleotides: TGTGCCAGCAGCCCACAGGGCACCGGGGAGCTGTTTTTT. This rearrangement joins TRBV7-2 to TRBJ2-2; D may be TRBD1 (6 bases). Germline V lookup: CDR1 SGHTA, CDR2 FQGNSA. V was cut by 5 bases and J by 4 bases, with 8 bases left in between. This CDR3 is 13 amino acids long.

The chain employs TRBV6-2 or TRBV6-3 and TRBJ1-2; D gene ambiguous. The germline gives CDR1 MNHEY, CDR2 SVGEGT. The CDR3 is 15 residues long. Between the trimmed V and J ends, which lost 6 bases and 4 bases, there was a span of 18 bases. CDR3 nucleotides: TGTGCCAGCAGCACCTCCATGTGGGCCAGCTATGGCTACACCTTC. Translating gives CASSTSMWASYGYTF.

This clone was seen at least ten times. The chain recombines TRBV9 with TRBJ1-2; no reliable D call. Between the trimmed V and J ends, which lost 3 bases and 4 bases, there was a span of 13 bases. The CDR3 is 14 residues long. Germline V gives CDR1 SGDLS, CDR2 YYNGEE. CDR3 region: CASSEADRVYGYTF. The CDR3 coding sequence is TGTGCCAGCAGCGAAGCGGACCGTGTCTATGGCTACACCTTC.

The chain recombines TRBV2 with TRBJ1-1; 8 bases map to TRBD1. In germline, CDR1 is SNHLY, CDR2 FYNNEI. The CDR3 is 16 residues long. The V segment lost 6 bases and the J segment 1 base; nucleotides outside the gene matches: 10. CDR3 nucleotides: TGTGCCAGCAGGAAAAGGACAGGGAGAAGGAACACTGAAGCTTTCTTT. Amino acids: CASRKRTGRRNTEAFF.

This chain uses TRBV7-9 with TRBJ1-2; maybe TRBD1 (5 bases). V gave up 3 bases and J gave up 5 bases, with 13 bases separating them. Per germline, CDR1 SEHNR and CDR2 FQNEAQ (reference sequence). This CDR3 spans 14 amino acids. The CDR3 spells CASSLGGGAYGYTF. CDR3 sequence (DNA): TGTGCCAGCAGCTTGGGAGGAGGGGCTTATGGCTACACCTTC.

The CDR3 region has the DNA TGCGCCAGCAGCCAAGATCGCGGCACAGATACGCAGTATTTT. Protein product: CASSQDRGTDTQYF. This chain joins TRBV4-3 and TRBJ2-3; D gene unclear. This CDR3 is built from 14 residues. Trimming took off 0 bases at V and 1 base at J, with 5 bases between the two ends. In germline, CDR1 is LGHNA, CDR2 YSLEER.

CDR3 nucleotides: TGTGCCAGCAGTTTTGGACAGGGGGAAGCAGATACGCAGTATTTT. This encodes CASSFGQGEADTQYF. The rearrangement uses TRBV7-9 and TRBJ2-3, with TRBD1 identical over 10 bases. The germline V gene encodes CDR1 SEHNR and CDR2 FQNEAQ (reference sequence). Germline trimming cut 6 bases from V and 4 bases from J; bases unmatched to any gene: 7. The CDR3 extends over 15 amino acids.

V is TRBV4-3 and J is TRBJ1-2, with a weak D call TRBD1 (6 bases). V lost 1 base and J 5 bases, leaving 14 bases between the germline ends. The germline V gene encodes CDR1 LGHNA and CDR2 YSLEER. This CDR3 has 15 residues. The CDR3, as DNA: TGCGCCAGCAGCCAAGGCGCAGGGGTGGATTATGGCTACACCTTC. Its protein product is CASSQGAGVDYGYTF.

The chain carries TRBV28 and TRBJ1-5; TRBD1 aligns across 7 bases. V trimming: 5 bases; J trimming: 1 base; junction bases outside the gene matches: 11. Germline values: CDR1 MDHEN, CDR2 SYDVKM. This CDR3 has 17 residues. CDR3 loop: CASSPGGIVVSNQPQHF. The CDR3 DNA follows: TGTGCCAGCAGTCCAGGGGGAATCGTCGTAAGCAATCAGCCCCAGCATTTT.

Here the CDR3 DNA reads TGTGCCAGCTCAAGACCGGGACAGGGTTCCTACAATGAGCAGTTCTTC. This encodes CASSRPGQGSYNEQFF. The rearrangement joins TRBV18 to TRBJ2-1, with 9 positions matching TRBD1. CDR3 size: 16 residues. V dropped 5 bases and J dropped 1; count of bases not matched to a gene: 6. The germline V gene has CDR1 KGHSH and CDR2 LQKENI.

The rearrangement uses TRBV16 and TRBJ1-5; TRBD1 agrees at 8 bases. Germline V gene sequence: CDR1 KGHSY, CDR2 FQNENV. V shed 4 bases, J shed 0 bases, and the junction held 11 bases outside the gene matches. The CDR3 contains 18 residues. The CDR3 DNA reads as TGTGCCAGCAGCCGGAGGGACAGGAGGGGTGATAGCAATCAGCCCCAGCATTTT. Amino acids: CASSRRDRRGDSNQPQHF.

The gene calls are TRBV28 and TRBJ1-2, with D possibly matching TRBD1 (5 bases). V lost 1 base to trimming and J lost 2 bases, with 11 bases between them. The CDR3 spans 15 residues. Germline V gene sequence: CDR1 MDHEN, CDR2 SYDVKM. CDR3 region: CASSLLQDHNYGYTF. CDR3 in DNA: TGTGCCAGCAGTTTATTACAGGACCACAACTATGGCTACACCTTC.

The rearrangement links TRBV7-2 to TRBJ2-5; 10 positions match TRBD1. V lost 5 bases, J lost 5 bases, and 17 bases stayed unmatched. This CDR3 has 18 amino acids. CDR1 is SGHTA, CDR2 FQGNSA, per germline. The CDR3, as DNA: TGTGCCAGCAGCGCCCTCTTCGGTCCGGGACAGGGGAGGGAGACCCAGTACTTC. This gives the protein CASSALFGPGQGRETQYF.